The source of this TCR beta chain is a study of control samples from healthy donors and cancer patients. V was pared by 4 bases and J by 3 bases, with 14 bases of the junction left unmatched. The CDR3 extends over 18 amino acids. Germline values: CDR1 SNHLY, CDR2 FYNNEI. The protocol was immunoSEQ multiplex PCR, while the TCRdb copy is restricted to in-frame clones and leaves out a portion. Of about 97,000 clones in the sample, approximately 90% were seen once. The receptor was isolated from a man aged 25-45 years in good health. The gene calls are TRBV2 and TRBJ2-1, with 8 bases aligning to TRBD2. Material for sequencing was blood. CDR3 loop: CASSGIAGGPSLYNEQFF. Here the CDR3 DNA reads TGTGCCAGCAGTGGAATCGCGGGGGGCCCCTCCCTCTACAATGAGCAGTTCTTC.